The 6 T cell receptor beta chains below were found in one sample sequenced in a study of CD8+ T cells in alopecia areata. Extracted RNA was reverse transcribed, and the resulting cDNA served as sequencing template. The protocol was immunoSEQ multiplex PCR, while the TCRdb copy is restricted to in-frame clones and leaves out a portion. The repertoire consists of about 120,000 clones, none detected only once. The source material was lesional skin. The receptors stem from a C3H/HeJ mouse with alopecia areata. These mice share the MHC haplotype H2-k.

On this clone itself: Here the gene names and germline are mouse. The CDR3 is cut off 4 residues early in the read; its end comes from the germline J gene. This sequence joins TRBV1 and TRBJ2-1; maybe TRBD1 (6 bases). With 0 bases removed from V and 4 bases from J, the gap between germline ends came to 13 bases. CDR1 NSQYPW and CDR2 LRSPGD come from the germline V gene (reference sequence). This CDR3 has 16 residues. The CDR3 reads CTCSADRGRGYAEQFF. Partial CDR3 DNA: TGCACCTGCAGTGCAGATCGGGGCAGGGGTTATGCT.

Comment on this clone: Any gene name here is a mouse gene name. Read coverage stops 4 residues before the CDR3 terminus; the germline J gene supplies the remainder. The chain recombines TRBV19 with TRBJ1-1; D unclear. The V end was cut by 4 bases, the J end by 1 base, with 8 bases between. In germline, CDR1 is FNHDT, CDR2 SITEND (reference sequence). This CDR3 has 13 residues. CDR3 in amino acids: CASSPLGNTEVFF. The DNA read from the CDR3 is TGTGCCAGCAGTCCTTTGGGGAACACA.

This clone was observed a few times. The gene symbols are mouse symbols. CDR3 DNA, as far as it was read: TGTGCCAGCAGTCAGGAGATAAACCAAGAC. It translates to CASSQEINQD. The whole CDR3 protein reads CASSQEINQDTQYF. The rearrangement uses TRBV13-1 and TRBJ2-5; D gene uncertain. Coverage ceases 4 residues before the CDR3 finishes, and the germline J gene fills in the end. Trimming removed 4 bases from V and 0 bases from J, with 9 bases in between. The CDR3 totals 14 residues. Germline lookup yields CDR1 NSHNY and CDR2 SYGAGN.

Worth noting for this clone: Any gene name here is a mouse gene name. The CDR3 extends 4 residues past the end of the read, so its final part is completed from the germline J gene. This chain joins TRBV1 and TRBJ2-5; D perhaps matches TRBD1 (5 bases). Germline CDR1 NSQYPW, CDR2 LRSPGD (reference sequence). This CDR3 is built from 14 residues. The covered CDR3 bases are TGCACCTGCAGTGCAGACAGGGTAGAGGAC. It specifies CTCSADRVED. From start to end, the CDR3 is CTCSADRVEDTQYF.

As to this clone: Any gene name here is a mouse gene name. The missing CDR3 end, 4 residues past where the read stops, is filled in from the germline J gene. The chain joins TRBV14 to TRBJ2-7; 9 bases line up with TRBD2. Germline CDR1 reads SGHDT; CDR2 reads FRDEAV. The CDR3 spans 14 residues. CDR3 region: CASSFIGGADEQYF. The CDR3 DNA, read in part, is TGTGCCAGCAGTTTCATTGGGGGGGCCGAT.

This clone was detected only a few times. Germline and genes: mouse. With the read ending 4 residues before the CDR3 end, the germline J gene is used to fill in that end. The rearrangement uses TRBV13-2 and TRBJ1-4; 7 bases align to TRBD1. The CDR3 has 15 amino acids. With V trimmed by 3 bases and J by 3 bases, 5 bases remained unmatched. CDR1 and CDR2 from the germline V gene are NNHNN and SYGAGS (reference sequence). The CDR3 bases that were read are TGTGCCAGCGGTGTCCCGGGACAGACCAACGAA. Amino acids: CASGVPGQTNE. The CDR3, in full, reads CASGVPGQTNERLFF.